The 8 T cell receptor beta chains given below trace back to one sample, sequenced in a study of CD8 T cells in ankylosing spondylitis. MiXCR, applied by TCRdb to the 5' RACE reads, yields one record per CDR3 protein. The table includes 30,000 to 45,000 distinct CDR3 sequences, roughly 3% detected once. Sequenced input: blood, either unsorted or a sorted T cell fraction (not recorded which). Receptors originate from a male donor with ankylosing spondylitis or in good health (not recorded which).

This clonotype came up many times. This chain uses TRBV9 with TRBJ1-2; a possible D gene is TRBD1 (6 bases). V was trimmed by 0 bases and J by 3 bases, leaving 12 bases between them. CDR3 length: 15 residues. Germline values: CDR1 SGDLS, CDR2 YYNGEE. CDR3 protein: CASSVAPGGDYGYTF. In DNA form, the CDR3 reads TGTGCCAGCAGCGTAGCTCCGGGGGGCGACTATGGCTACACCTTC.

This clonotype was recorded many times. This rearrangement joins TRBV9 to TRBJ2-1, with TRBD2 matching 9 bases. V gave up 0 bases and J gave up 5 bases; unmatched junction bases: 9. This CDR3 has 17 amino acids. Germline assignment: CDR1 SGDLS and CDR2 YYNGEE. The CDR3 DNA follows: TGTGCCAGCAGCGTAGGATTGCGGACTAGCGCGAACAATGAGCAGTTCTTC. It codes for CASSVGLRTSANNEQFF. Based on the CDR3 plus reference TRBV9 and TRBJ2-1, the full variable domain is DSGVTQTPKHLITATGQRVTLRCSPRSGDLSVYWYQQSLDQGLQFLIQYYNGEERAKGNILERFSAQQFPDLHSELNLSSLELGDSALYFCASSVGLRTSANNEQFFGPGTRLTVL.

The sample holds many counts of this clonotype. This sequence joins TRBV9 and TRBJ1-3; TRBD1 aligns across 8 bases. Germline V gene sequence: CDR1 SGDLS, CDR2 YYNGEE. This CDR3 is 15 amino acids long. Unmatched junction bases numbered 7, after V lost 4 bases and J lost 4 bases. The DNA for the CDR3 is TGTGCCAGCAGCACACGACAGGGGAGCGGAAACACCATATATTTT. Its translation is CASSTRQGSGNTIYF. Full variable domain (rest looked up from reference TRBV9 and TRBJ1-3): DSGVTQTPKHLITATGQRVTLRCSPRSGDLSVYWYQQSLDQGLQFLIQYYNGEERAKGNILERFSAQQFPDLHSELNLSSLELGDSALYFCASSTRQGSGNTIYFGEGSWLTVV.

This clonotype was counted ten times or more. The V and J genes are TRBV9 and TRBJ1-3; perhaps TRBD1 as D (6 bases). V lost 4 bases and J 0 bases, leaving 17 bases between the germline ends. The CDR3 length is 17 residues. Per the germline V gene, CDR1 is SGDLS and CDR2 is YYNGEE. The CDR3 sequence is CASSPLDRSLSGNTIYF. CDR3 bases: TGTGCCAGCAGCCCCCTTGACAGGAGCCTCTCTGGAAACACCATATATTTT. Together with reference TRBV9 and TRBJ1-3, the CDR3 gives the full variable domain: DSGVTQTPKHLITATGQRVTLRCSPRSGDLSVYWYQQSLDQGLQFLIQYYNGEERAKGNILERFSAQQFPDLHSELNLSSLELGDSALYFCASSPLDRSLSGNTIYFGEGSWLTVV.

This clonotype was recorded many times. The V call is TRBV9, the J call TRBJ2-1, with D uncertain. V was clipped by 4 bases and J by 1 base, with 12 bases between them. The CDR3 is made up of 15 amino acids. CDR1 is SGDLS and CDR2 is YYNGEE in the germline V gene. The CDR3 DNA is TGTGCCAGCAGCCCTTCGACCACTTCCTACAATGAGCAGTTCTTC. Its protein product is CASSPSTTSYNEQFF.

V and J are TRBV9 and TRBJ2-6; 7 nucleotides line up with TRBD1. V shed 4 bases, J shed 4 bases, and the junction held 11 bases outside the gene matches. The CDR3 sequence is 17 residues long. Germline CDR1 is SGDLS and CDR2 is YYNGEE. CDR3 amino acids: CASSPRPTGTGANVLTF. The CDR3 nucleotides read TGTGCCAGCAGCCCCCGACCGACAGGGACCGGGGCCAACGTCCTGACTTTC. The variable domain in full, with the rest retrieved from reference TRBV9 and TRBJ2-6, is DSGVTQTPKHLITATGQRVTLRCSPRSGDLSVYWYQQSLDQGLQFLIQYYNGEERAKGNILERFSAQQFPDLHSELNLSSLELGDSALYFCASSPRPTGTGANVLTFGAGSRLTVL.

This clonotype was picked up many times. V gene TRBV9 combines with J gene TRBJ2-3; no definite D call. This CDR3 spans 14 amino acids. Trimming stripped 3 bases from V and 4 bases from J, with 12 bases between. Germline CDR1 is SGDLS and CDR2 is YYNGEE. CDR3 amino acids: CASSETSWADTQYF. In DNA, the CDR3 is TGTGCCAGCAGCGAGACAAGTTGGGCAGATACGCAGTATTTT.

The genes are TRBV9 and TRBJ2-2, with a weak D call TRBD2 (6 bases). With 9 bases removed from V and 7 bases from J, the gap between germline ends came to 19 bases. The CDR3 covers 14 residues. Germline loops: CDR1 SGDLS, CDR2 YYNGEE. In nucleotides, the CDR3 is TGTGCCAACAGTCGACTAGGAGACGACGGGGAGCTGTTTTTT. Translating it yields CANSRLGDDGELFF.